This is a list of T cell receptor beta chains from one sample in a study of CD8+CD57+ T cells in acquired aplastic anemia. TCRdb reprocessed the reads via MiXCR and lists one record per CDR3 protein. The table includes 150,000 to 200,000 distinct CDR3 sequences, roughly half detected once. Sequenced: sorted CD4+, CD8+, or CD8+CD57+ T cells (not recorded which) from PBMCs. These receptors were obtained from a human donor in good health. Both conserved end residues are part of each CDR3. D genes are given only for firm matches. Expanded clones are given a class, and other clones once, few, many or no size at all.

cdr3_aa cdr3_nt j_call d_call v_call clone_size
CASSSQKTSQQFF TGTGCCAGCAGCTCCCAAAAGACCAGCCAGCAGTTCTTC TRBJ2-1 - TRBV7-2 many
CASSQLQDDEQYF TGCGCCAGCAGCCAACTCCAGGACGACGAGCAGTACTTC TRBJ2-7 - TRBV4-1 -
CASSLGPQEGTDTQYF TGTGCCAGCAGCTTGGGTCCTCAGGAAGGCACAGATACGCAGTATTTT TRBJ2-3 - TRBV7-9 many
CASSEAGTRGNEQFF TGCGCCAGCAGTGAGGCCGGGACCCGGGGCAATGAGCAGTTCTTC TRBJ2-1 - TRBV10-1 once
CASSQKQRGEQYF TGTGCCAGCAGCCAGAAACAGAGAGGCGAGCAGTACTTC TRBJ2-7 - TRBV7-2 -
CASLSGVNTEAFF TGTGCCAGCCTGTCGGGGGTGAACACTGAAGCTTTCTTT TRBJ1-1 - TRBV28 -
CASSDTRTDSYEQYF TGTGCCAGCTCTGATACTCGGACGGACTCCTACGAGCAGTACTTC TRBJ2-7 - TRBV7-9 once
CATSTTRNRTYEQYF TGTGCCACCAGCACAACACGCAACAGGACCTACGAGCAGTACTTC TRBJ2-7 - TRBV15 many
CATSDSLAGVSNEQFF TGTGCCACCAGTGATTCTCTAGCGGGAGTGTCGAATGAGCAGTTCTTC TRBJ2-1 TRBD2 TRBV24-1 many
CASSVGNSYNEQFF TGTGCCAGCAGTGTCGGGAACTCTTACAATGAGCAGTTCTTC TRBJ2-1 - TRBV7-9 many
CASSSGGYNEQFF TGTGCCAGCAGTTCTGGGGGGTACAATGAGCAGTTCTTC TRBJ2-1 - TRBV7-2 -
CASSPGQGTGDQYF TGTGCCAGCTCCCCAGGGCAGGGGACGGGCGATCAGTACTTC TRBJ2-7 - TRBV18 -
CAIRGQGLGTEAFF TGTGCCATCAGAGGACAGGGATTGGGCACTGAAGCTTTCTTT TRBJ1-1 TRBD1 TRBV10-3 once
CASRSPGSHEGLGEQFF TGTGCCAGCAGGTCACCGGGTTCCCACGAAGGGCTGGGTGAGCAGTTCTTC TRBJ2-1 - TRBV11-2 -
CASSPMDRKTQYF TGTGCCAGCAGCCCCATGGACCGGAAGACCCAGTACTTC TRBJ2-5 - TRBV7-9 -
CASSWDKGEKLFF TGTGCCAGCAGTTGGGACAAGGGTGAAAAACTGTTTTTT TRBJ1-4 - TRBV12-3/TRBV12-4 many
CASSPEPGQGAFF TGTGCCAGCAGCCCTGAACCTGGACAGGGGGCTTTCTTT TRBJ1-1 TRBD1 TRBV3-1 -
CSARDWGGPMNTEAFF TGCAGTGCTAGAGATTGGGGGGGACCCATGAACACTGAAGCTTTCTTT TRBJ1-1 - TRBV20-1 many
CAMGTGGGYTF TGTGCCATGGGGACAGGGGGCGGCTACACCTTC TRBJ1-2 TRBD1 TRBV10-3 -
CASSPPGTGYQPQHF TGTGCCAGCTCACCTCCCGGGACAGGGTATCAGCCCCAGCATTTT TRBJ1-5 TRBD1 TRBV18 -
CASSERQGSDTQYF TGCGCCAGCAGTGAGAGACAGGGCTCAGATACGCAGTATTTT TRBJ2-3 TRBD1 TRBV10-1 -
CAISESVSGSTSTDTQYF TGTGCCATCAGTGAGTCCGTAAGCGGATCTACTAGCACAGATACGCAGTATTTT TRBJ2-3 - TRBV10-3 many
CATSRGVDYGYTF TGTGCCACCAGCAGAGGAGTGGACTATGGCTACACCTTC TRBJ1-2 - TRBV15 few
CASSIRTGNSPLHF TGTGCCAGTAGTATTCGGACAGGTAATTCACCCCTCCACTTT TRBJ1-6 TRBD1 TRBV19 -
CASSLALGSEQYF TGTGCCAGCAGCTTAGCGCTGGGATCCGAGCAGTACTTC TRBJ2-7 - TRBV7-6 -
CASSSGQEQYF TGTGCCAGCAGCTCCGGACAGGAGCAGTACTTC TRBJ2-7 - TRBV5-4 once
CASSRRTSGRVGEQFF TGTGCCAGCAGTAGGCGGACTAGCGGGAGGGTTGGTGAGCAGTTCTTC TRBJ2-1 TRBD2 TRBV6-1 -
CASFRKPSPGQTNYGYTF TGTGCCAGCTTTCGAAAACCTTCCCCGGGACAGACGAACTATGGCTACACCTTC TRBJ1-2 TRBD1 TRBV6-1 -
CASSPAFSNQPQHF TGTGCCAGCAGTCCTGCCTTTAGCAATCAGCCCCAGCATTTT TRBJ1-5 - TRBV7-8 -
CASSDPGGSQHF TGTGCCAGCAGCGACCCGGGGGGCAGCCAGCATTTT TRBJ1-5 - TRBV7-8 -
CASNPGPVADTQYF TGTGCCAGCAATCCTGGACCAGTGGCAGATACGCAGTATTTT TRBJ2-3 - TRBV2 once
CSARDITLKNIQYF TGCAGTGCTAGAGATATTACCCTTAAAAACATTCAGTACTTC TRBJ2-4 - TRBV20-1 -
CSANQGDLDNEQFF TGCAGTGCTAATCAGGGGGACTTAGACAATGAGCAGTTCTTC TRBJ2-1 - TRBV20-1 -
CASSLVGTYEQYF TGTGCCAGCAGCTTGGTCGGGACCTACGAGCAGTACTTC TRBJ2-7 - TRBV5-4 few
CASSSTGEEETQYF TGTGCCAGCAGCTCGACAGGGGAAGAGGAGACCCAGTACTTC TRBJ2-5 TRBD1 TRBV7-2 -
CASIREGDNEQFF TGTGCCAGCATACGGGAGGGGGACAATGAGCAGTTCTTC TRBJ2-1 TRBD2 TRBV10-3 -
CASRFDRGDFRNEAFF TGTGCCAGCAGATTCGATAGGGGAGATTTTCGAAATGAAGCTTTCTTT TRBJ1-1 - TRBV12-3/TRBV12-4 -